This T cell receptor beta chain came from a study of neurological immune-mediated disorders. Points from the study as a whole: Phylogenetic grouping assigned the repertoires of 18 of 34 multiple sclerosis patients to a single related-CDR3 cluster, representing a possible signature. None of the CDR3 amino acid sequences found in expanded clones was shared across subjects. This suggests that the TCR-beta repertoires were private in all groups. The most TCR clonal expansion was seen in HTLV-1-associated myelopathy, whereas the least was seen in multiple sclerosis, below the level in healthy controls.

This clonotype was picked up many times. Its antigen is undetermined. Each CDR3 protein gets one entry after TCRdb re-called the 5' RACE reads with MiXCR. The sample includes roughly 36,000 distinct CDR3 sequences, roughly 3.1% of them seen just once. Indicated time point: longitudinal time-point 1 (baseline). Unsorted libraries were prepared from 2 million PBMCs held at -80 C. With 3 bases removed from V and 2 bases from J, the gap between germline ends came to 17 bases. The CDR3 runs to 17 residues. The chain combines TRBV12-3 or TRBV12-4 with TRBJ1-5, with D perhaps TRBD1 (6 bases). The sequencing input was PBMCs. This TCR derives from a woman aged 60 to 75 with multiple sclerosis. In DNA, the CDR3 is TGTGCCAGCAGTTTTTTCAGGGGCCGCTTAGGCAATCAGCCCCAGCATTTT. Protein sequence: CASSFFRGRLGNQPQHF.